This T cell receptor beta chain was obtained from a study of post-analysis software for immune sequencing data. Prepared TCR beta cDNA libraries contained unique molecular identifiers. TCRdb reprocessed the PCR reads with MiXCR, giving one entry per CDR3 protein. In the table there are approximately 570,000 distinct CDR3 sequences, around 44% of which are singletons. Study results and caveats: Comparison of patients with controls showed five TRBV segments more frequent in patients, TRBV5-6, TRBV5-1 and TRBV20-1 among them.

This clonotype was detected only a few times. As yet, its antigen is unknown. With 8 bases removed from V and 11 bases from J, the gap between germline ends came to 22 bases. The CDR3 runs 13 residues. The V gene's germline CDR1 is SQVTM and CDR2 ANQGSEA. This receptor was taken from a girl between 5 and 17 years old with multiple sclerosis. The V and J genes are TRBV29-1 and TRBJ2-4, with a tentative D call TRBD1 (6 bases). Sequencing input: blood. The DNA for the CDR3 is TGCAGCCCCAGTGGACAGCCCTATACGTTTCAGTACTTC. This gives the protein CSPSGQPYTFQYF.